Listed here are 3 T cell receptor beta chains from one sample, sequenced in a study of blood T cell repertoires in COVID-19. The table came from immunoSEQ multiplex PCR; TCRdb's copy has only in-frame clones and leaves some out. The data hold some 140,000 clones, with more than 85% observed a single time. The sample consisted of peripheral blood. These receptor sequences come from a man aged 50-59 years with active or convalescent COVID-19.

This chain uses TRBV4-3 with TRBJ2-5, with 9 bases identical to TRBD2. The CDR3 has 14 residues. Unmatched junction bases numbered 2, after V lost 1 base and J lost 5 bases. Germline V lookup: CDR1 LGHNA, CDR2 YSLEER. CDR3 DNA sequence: TGCGCCAGCAGCCAAGGGGGACTAGCCGAGACCCAGTACTTC. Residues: CASSQGGLAETQYF.

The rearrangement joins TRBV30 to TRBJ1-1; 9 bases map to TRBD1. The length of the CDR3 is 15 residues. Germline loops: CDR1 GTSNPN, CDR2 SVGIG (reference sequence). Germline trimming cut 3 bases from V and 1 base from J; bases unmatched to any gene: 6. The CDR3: CAWRNPGQGNTEAFF. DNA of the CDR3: TGTGCCTGGAGAAACCCGGGACAGGGGAACACTGAAGCTTTCTTT. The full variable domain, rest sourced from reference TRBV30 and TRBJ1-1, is SQTIHQWPATLVQPVGSPLSLECTVEGTSNPNLYWYRQAAGRGLQLLFYSVGIGQISSEVPQNLSASRPQDRQFILSSKKLLLSDSGFYLCAWRNPGQGNTEAFFGQGTRLTVV.

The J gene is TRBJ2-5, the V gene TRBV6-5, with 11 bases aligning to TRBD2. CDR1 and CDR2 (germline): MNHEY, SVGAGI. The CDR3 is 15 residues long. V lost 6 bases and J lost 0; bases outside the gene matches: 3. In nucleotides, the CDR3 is TGTGCCAGCAGAAAGGGACTAGCGGACCAAGAGACCCAGTACTTC. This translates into CASRKGLADQETQYF.